This TCR beta chain came from a study of T cell responses to AZD1222 COVID-19 vaccine. Overall study results and limits: Increased Spike-specific TCR breadth and depth were observed after two AZD1222 doses.

About this clone itself: Its antigen remains unknown.

Germline V lookup: CDR1 SGHRS, CDR2 YFSETQ. This CDR3 spans 14 amino acids. J lost 3 bases, V lost 4 bases, and 6 bases had no gene match. Libraries were prepared by immunoSEQ multiplex PCR; TCRdb keeps only in-frame clonotypes and omits some of them. The sample gives about 110,000 clones, roughly 90% of which show up once; about 15% is in the top ten. The sequence was obtained from an adult in good health. The material was peripheral blood, obtained on day 0 of AZD1222 vaccination. The J gene is TRBJ2-7, the V gene TRBV5-1, with 8 bases identical to TRBD1. DNA for the CDR3: TGCGCCAGCAGCAACCGGGACAGGTACTACGAGCAGTACTTC. Protein: CASSNRDRYYEQYF.